This T cell receptor beta chain was identified in a study of cytomegalovirus exposure and HLA in healthy donors. CDR3 length: 13 residues. V was trimmed by 4 bases and J by 8 bases, leaving 14 bases between them. CDR1 MNHEY and CDR2 SVGAGI come from the germline V gene. 13 Jbeta primers and 60 Vbeta primers were used for the PCR. Some clones are missing from TCRdb's copy, which holds only in-frame ones; the method was immunoSEQ multiplex PCR. The sample holds approximately 86,000 clones, just over 70% seen once. This clone was observed a few times. This TCR was recovered from a man between 60 and 75 years old in good health and CMV-seronegative. The V gene is TRBV6-5, the J gene TRBJ1-1, with a tentative D call TRBD1 (6 bases). The sequenced material came from PBMCs. CDR3 sequence reads: CASSSEGTLEAFF. The DNA for the CDR3 is TGTGCCAGCAGTTCCGAGGGGACACTAGAAGCTTTCTTT.